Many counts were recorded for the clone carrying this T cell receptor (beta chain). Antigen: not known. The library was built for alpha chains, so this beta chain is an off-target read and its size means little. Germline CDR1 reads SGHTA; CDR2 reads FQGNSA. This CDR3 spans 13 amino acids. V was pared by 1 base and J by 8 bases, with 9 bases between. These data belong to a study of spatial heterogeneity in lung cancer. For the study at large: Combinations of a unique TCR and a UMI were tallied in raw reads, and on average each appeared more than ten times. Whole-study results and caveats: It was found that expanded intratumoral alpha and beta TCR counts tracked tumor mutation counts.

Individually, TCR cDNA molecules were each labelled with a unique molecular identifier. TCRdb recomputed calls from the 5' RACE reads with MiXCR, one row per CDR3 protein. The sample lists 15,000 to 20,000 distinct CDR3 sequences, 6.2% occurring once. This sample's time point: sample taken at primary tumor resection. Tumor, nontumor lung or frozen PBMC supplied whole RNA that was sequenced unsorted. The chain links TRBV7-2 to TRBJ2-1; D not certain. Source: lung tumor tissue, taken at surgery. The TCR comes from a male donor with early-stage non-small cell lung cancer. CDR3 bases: TGTGCCAGCAGCTTAGGGATACAGTATGAGCAGTTCTTC. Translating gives CASSLGIQYEQFF.